Listed here are 30 T cell receptor beta chains from one sample, sequenced in a study of cytotoxic CD8 clonotypes in ibrutinib-treated CLL. Libraries were prepared by immunoSEQ multiplex PCR; TCRdb keeps only in-frame clonotypes and omits some of them. The repertoire holds about 140,000 clones, with around 80% as singletons. Source: PBMCs, taken after 36 months of ibrutinib treatment. Receptors were obtained from a human donor with chronic lymphocytic leukemia.

This chain connects TRBV4-1 to TRBJ2-5; 12 positions match TRBD2. V was clipped by 3 bases and J by 4 bases; unmatched bases: 6. The CDR3 sequence is 16 residues long. The germline gives CDR1 MGHRA, CDR2 YSYEKL. The CDR3 sequence: CASSQVQTSGGETQYF. CDR3 nucleotides: TGCGCCAGCAGCCAGGTACAGACTAGCGGGGGAGAGACCCAGTACTTC.

This clone was observed a single time. The V and J genes are TRBV27 and TRBJ1-1; 8 bases are shared with TRBD1. Germline CDR1 MNHEY, CDR2 SMNVEV (reference sequence). The CDR3 length is 16 residues. The ends lost 10 bases at V and 1 base at J; junction bases unmatched: 14. The CDR3: CATRTGQVKPNTEAFF. CDR3 in DNA: TGTGCCACGCGAACGGGACAGGTGAAACCGAACACTGAAGCTTTCTTT.

In nucleotides, the CDR3 is TGTGCCAGCAGGGACCAGGTGTCGGGGGCCTATACGCAGTATTTT. It encodes CASRDQVSGAYTQYF. V and J are TRBV27 and TRBJ2-3; tentatively, D is TRBD1 or TRBD2 (6 bases each). The germline V and J ends were trimmed by 6 bases and 7 bases, with 20 bases remaining between them. Germline lookup yields CDR1 MNHEY and CDR2 SMNVEV (reference sequence). The CDR3 is 15 amino acids.

The J gene is TRBJ2-3, the V gene TRBV30; TRBD2 is a possible D gene (5 bases). Germline V lookup: CDR1 GTSNPN, CDR2 SVGIG (reference sequence). Trimming removed 4 bases from V and 9 bases from J, with 20 bases in between. CDR3 length: 14 residues. The CDR3 region has the DNA TGTGCCTGGACCCTACCCCCCCTACGGGAAACGCAGTATTTT. It specifies CAWTLPPLRETQYF.

This rearrangement joins TRBV28 to TRBJ2-3, with D possibly being TRBD2 (7 bases). The germline CDR1 and CDR2 sequences are MDHEN and SYDVKM. This CDR3 has 17 residues. The ends were cut back, 7 bases at V and 1 base at J, with 21 bases in the middle. The CDR3 protein is CASTKPEGGGRTDTQYF. The CDR3 region has the DNA TGTGCCAGCACCAAACCGGAGGGGGGGGGCCGCACAGATACGCAGTATTTT.

The rearrangement joins TRBV5-1 to TRBJ1-1; 8 bases align to TRBD1. Germline V gene data show CDR1 as SGHRS and CDR2 as YFSETQ. This CDR3 region has 16 residues. The V gene end was trimmed by 3 bases and the J gene end by 3 bases; junction bases not matched to a gene: 10. CDR3 sequence: CASSSSRDRSDTEAFF. CDR3 coding DNA: TGCGCCAGCAGCTCTAGCCGGGACAGGAGCGACACTGAAGCTTTCTTT.

This clone was picked up one time. The rearrangement joins TRBV18 to TRBJ2-7; TRBD1 aligns across 9 bases. The CDR3 runs 17 residues. V lost 4 bases and J lost 2; bases outside the gene matches: 12. CDR1 KGHSH and CDR2 LQKENI come from the germline V gene. The DNA of the CDR3 is TGTGCCAGCTCACGAGGGACAGGGCACTCATTAACCTACGAGCAGTACTTC. This translates into CASSRGTGHSLTYEQYF.

The chain carries TRBV19 and TRBJ2-7; 10 bases agree with TRBD2. J lost 6 bases, V lost 4 bases, and 3 bases had no gene match. Germline V gene sequence: CDR1 LNHDA, CDR2 SQIVND (reference sequence). The CDR3 consists of 13 residues. In nucleotides, the CDR3 is TGTGCCAGTAGTACGGCTAGCGGGAGCGAGCAGTACTTC. It encodes CASSTASGSEQYF.

The V gene is TRBV30, the J gene TRBJ1-2; D remains ambiguous. The germline gives CDR1 GTSNPN, CDR2 SVGIG (reference sequence). Trimming stripped 0 bases from V and 5 bases from J, with 10 bases between. The CDR3 covers 13 residues. The CDR3 sequence is CAWSVWIGYGYTF. The CDR3 DNA sequence: TGTGCCTGGAGTGTATGGATCGGGTATGGCTACACCTTC.

The chain uses TRBV11-2 and TRBJ1-2; TRBD1 matches at 8 bases. The V and J ends lost 2 bases and 7 bases, in that order; junction bases with no gene match: 9. This CDR3 region has 15 residues. Germline CDR1 SGHAT, CDR2 FQNNGV. The CDR3 sequence is CASSLNSPGGGGYTF. The DNA of the CDR3 is TGTGCCAGCAGCTTAAACAGTCCAGGGGGCGGTGGCTACACCTTC.

In DNA, the CDR3 is TGTGCCATCACGAGCACAGATACGCAGTATTTT. Protein: CAITSTDTQYF. The chain has TRBV10-3 and TRBJ2-3; D not resolved. This CDR3 has 11 amino acids. From germline, CDR1 is ENHRY and CDR2 SYGVKD. V was pared by 7 bases and J by 0 bases, with 2 bases between.

The J gene is TRBJ2-2, the V gene TRBV7-8, with 8 nucleotides matching TRBD1. The CDR3 is 14 residues long. The germline V gene has CDR1 SGHVS and CDR2 FQNEAQ. The DNA of the CDR3 is TGTGGAGTATCCAGGGGGCGAGGCACCGGGGAGCTGTTTTTT. This codes for CGVSRGRGTGELFF.

This clone was observed a handful of times. The J gene is TRBJ1-2, the V gene TRBV4-1; 7 bases agree with TRBD1. Germline-derived CDR1 and CDR2 are MGHRA and YSYEKL. Trimming took 4 bases from V and 0 from J; bases not matched to a gene: 8. This CDR3 is built from 16 residues. The CDR3 is CASSLQGTTPNYGYTF. The CDR3 DNA sequence: TGCGCCAGCAGCCTACAGGGGACCACCCCTAACTATGGCTACACCTTC.

V and J are TRBV9 and TRBJ1-2, with 7 bases identical to TRBD1. This CDR3 comprises 14 residues. The germline gives CDR1 SGDLS, CDR2 YYNGEE. V dropped 3 bases and J dropped 3; count of bases not matched to a gene: 5. DNA of the CDR3: TGTGCCAGCAGCGCTCACAGGGGCGACTATGGCTACACCTTC. As protein: CASSAHRGDYGYTF. The variable domain in full, completed from reference TRBV9 and TRBJ1-2, reads DSGVTQTPKHLITATGQRVTLRCSPRSGDLSVYWYQQSLDQGLQFLIQYYNGEERAKGNILERFSAQQFPDLHSELNLSSLELGDSALYFCASSAHRGDYGYTFGSGTRLTVV.

The rearrangement uses TRBV16 and TRBJ2-2; no clear D. Germline values: CDR1 KGHSY, CDR2 FQNENV. The CDR3 totals 15 residues. With 4 bases removed from V and 6 bases from J, the gap between germline ends came to 15 bases. The DNA of the CDR3 is TGTGCCAGCAGCCCGGGCAGGTTCCTCGCCGGGGAGCTGTTTTTT. Encoded protein: CASSPGRFLAGELFF.

V usage is TRBV6-4 and J usage is TRBJ2-6; D remains ambiguous. CDR1 MRHNA and CDR2 SNTAGT come from the germline V gene. This CDR3 comprises 17 residues. V was clipped by 0 bases and J by 2 bases, with 11 bases between them. CDR3 DNA sequence: TGTGCCAGCAGTGACTCGTTGGGTGGAGCTGGGGCCAACGTCCTGACTTTC. Translated: CASSDSLGGAGANVLTF.

This sequence joins TRBV6-5 and TRBJ2-5; 9 nucleotides match TRBD2. Germline CDR1 and CDR2: MNHEY and SVGAGI. The CDR3 covers 15 residues. V shed 8 bases and J 4 bases; nucleotides not matched to a gene: 11. CDR3 loop: CASVRAGGPGETQYF. The CDR3 nucleotides are TGTGCCAGCGTCAGGGCGGGAGGGCCGGGAGAGACCCAGTACTTC.

CDR3 in amino acids: CASSQNYSPGLAYEQYF. The CDR3 DNA is TGCGCCAGCAGCCAAAACTACTCCCCGGGACTAGCTTACGAGCAGTACTTC. The chain uses TRBV4-1 and TRBJ2-7; 9 nucleotides agree with TRBD2. This CDR3 region has 17 residues. Per the germline V gene, CDR1 is MGHRA and CDR2 is YSYEKL. The junction had 12 bases not matched to a gene; V was cut back by 2 bases and J by 4 bases.

The V and J genes are TRBV18 and TRBJ1-6; D unresolved. Germline V gives CDR1 KGHSH, CDR2 LQKENI. This CDR3 contains 15 residues. The V end was cut by 0 bases, the J end by 9 bases, with 12 bases between. The CDR3 protein is CASSPPGINRSPLHF. CDR3 DNA sequence: TGTGCCAGCTCACCACCGGGGATAAATCGTTCACCCCTCCACTTT. The variable domain in full, with the rest retrieved from reference TRBV18 and TRBJ1-6, is NAGVMQNPRHLVRRRGQEARLRCSPMKGHSHVYWYRQLPEEGLKFMVYLQKENIIDESGMPKERFSAEFPKEGPSILRIQQVVRGDSAAYFCASSPPGINRSPLHFGNGTRLTVT.

Note on this clone: A much larger clone lies one base from this, so it may be a read error. This chain connects TRBV27 to TRBJ1-2; 8 bases line up with TRBD1. The CDR3 covers 13 residues. The trim removed 6 bases at V and 4 bases at J, leaving 4 bases unmatched. Germline assignment: CDR1 MNHEY and CDR2 SMNVEV (reference sequence). The CDR3 sequence is CASRDRATYGYTF. The CDR3 DNA sequence: TGTGCCAGCAGGGACAGGGCTACCTATGGCTACACCTTC.

This clone has just one count. V gene TRBV27 combines with J gene TRBJ2-5, with 10 positions matching TRBD2. The V segment lost 6 bases and the J segment 2 bases; nucleotides outside the gene matches: 21. Germline loops: CDR1 MNHEY, CDR2 SMNVEV (reference sequence). The CDR3 length is 20 residues. In nucleotides, the CDR3 is TGTGCCAGCAGCCCGAACCGAGCGGGGGGGCTCTGGGGGTATCAAGAGACCCAGTACTTC. Translating gives CASSPNRAGGLWGYQETQYF.

The chain uses TRBV6-4 and TRBJ2-5, with TRBD1 matching over 7 bases. The CDR3 has 13 amino acids. CDR1 is MRHNA, CDR2 SNTAGT, per germline. V was pared by 0 bases and J by 5 bases, with 0 bases of the junction left unmatched. DNA for the CDR3: TGTGCCAGCAGTGACTCACAGGGGGAGACCCAGTACTTC. This sequence encodes CASSDSQGETQYF.

The gene calls are TRBV27 and TRBJ2-1, with TRBD2 matching 9 bases. The trim removed 6 bases at V and 7 bases at J, leaving 4 bases unmatched. The CDR3 is 13 residues long. CDR1 is MNHEY, CDR2 SMNVEV, per germline (reference sequence). CDR3 in DNA: TGTGCCAGCAGGGGGCTAGCGGGGAATGAGCAGTTCTTC. This translates into CASRGLAGNEQFF.

This rearrangement joins TRBV5-1 to TRBJ2-5; TRBD1 might be the D (7 bases). V was pared by 4 bases and J by 2 bases, with 15 bases between. Looked up from germline, CDR1 is SGHRS and CDR2 is YFSETQ. There are 15 residues in the CDR3. The CDR3 nucleotides read TGCGCCAGCAGCCAGGGGGACTTTGCGCAAGAGACCCAGTACTTC. It is translated as CASSQGDFAQETQYF.

This clone was found once. Other DNA sequences in the same sample also yield this CDR3. J is TRBJ1-3 and V is TRBV18, with D uncertain. Germline CDR1 KGHSH, CDR2 LQKENI. The CDR3 covers 13 residues. The V end lost 4 bases, the J end lost 0 bases, and 4 bases lay between the germline ends. This CDR3 is CASSQGSGNTIYF. In DNA, the CDR3 is TGTGCCAGCTCACAAGGCTCTGGAAACACCATATATTTT. Together with reference TRBV18 and TRBJ1-3, the CDR3 gives the full variable domain: NAGVMQNPRHLVRRRGQEARLRCSPMKGHSHVYWYRQLPEEGLKFMVYLQKENIIDESGMPKERFSAEFPKEGPSILRIQQVVRGDSAAYFCASSQGSGNTIYFGEGSWLTVV.

The chain uses TRBV7-6 and TRBJ2-7; D gene ambiguous. Trimming took 3 bases from V and 1 from J, leaving 7 bases between them. Germline loops: CDR1 SGHVS, CDR2 FNYEAQ. The CDR3 runs 13 residues. Here the CDR3 reads CASSLSPSYEQYF. In DNA, the CDR3 is TGTGCCAGCAGCTTGTCCCCTTCCTACGAGCAGTACTTC. The entire variable domain, with the rest obtained from reference TRBV7-6 and TRBJ2-7, is as follows: GAGVSQSPRYKVTKRGQDVALRCDPISGHVSLYWYRQALGQGPEFLTYFNYEAQQDKSGLPNDRFSAERPEGSISTLTIQRTEQRDSAMYRCASSLSPSYEQYFGPGTRLTVT.

The genes are TRBV27 and TRBJ2-4; TRBD2 matches at 8 bases. The junction had 24 bases not matched to a gene; V was cut back by 8 bases and J by 0 bases. CDR3 size: 21 residues. CDR1 is MNHEY and CDR2 is SMNVEV in the germline V gene (reference sequence). CDR3 bases: TGTGCCAGCTCTATCGGGCTAGCGGGCATGAGGGTACACGTAGCCAAAAACATTCAGTACTTC. The encoded protein is CASSIGLAGMRVHVAKNIQYF.

The rearrangement uses TRBV11-2 and TRBJ1-6; perhaps TRBD1 as D (5 bases). Germline lookup yields CDR1 SGHAT and CDR2 FQNNGV. Trimming cost V 3 bases and J 5 bases, with 11 bases left between them. This CDR3 is built from 15 residues. The CDR3 sequence is CASSLAGGDNSPLHF. CDR3 nucleotides: TGTGCCAGCAGCTTGGCCGGAGGGGATAATTCACCCCTCCACTTT.

This clone was counted only a few times. The chain carries TRBV5-1 and TRBJ1-1; D perhaps matches TRBD1 (5 bases). Germline V CDR1 and CDR2: SGHRS, YFSETQ. V gave up 4 bases and J gave up 4 bases, with 17 bases separating them. The CDR3 is 15 residues long. CDR3 loop: CASSLGDGGSTEAFF. CDR3 in DNA: TGCGCCAGCAGCCTGGGTGACGGGGGGTCCACTGAAGCTTTCTTT.

V usage is TRBV30 and J usage is TRBJ1-5, with D possibly being TRBD1 (5 bases). The germline V and J ends were trimmed by 2 bases and 0 bases, with 17 bases remaining between them. In germline, CDR1 is GTSNPN, CDR2 SVGIG (reference sequence). This CDR3 region has 17 residues. CDR3 bases: TGTGCCTGGAGTCGCGGACAAGGGAGGTATAGCAATCAGCCCCAGCATTTT. It encodes CAWSRGQGRYSNQPQHF. Looking up the rest from reference TRBV30 and TRBJ1-5 gives the full variable domain: SQTIHQWPATLVQPVGSPLSLECTVEGTSNPNLYWYRQAAGRGLQLLFYSVGIGQISSEVPQNLSASRPQDRQFILSSKKLLLSDSGFYLCAWSRGQGRYSNQPQHFGDGTRLSIL.